Presented here are 18 T cell receptor beta chains from one specimen sequenced in a study of shared clonotypes between healthy human individuals. Here immunoSEQ multiplex PCR was the method, and the copy in TCRdb shows in-frame clones only, minus some. Seen here are under 2.5 million clones, around 92% observed once, and the top ten hold more than 0.35%. Sequencing input: naive CD4+ T cells from PBMCs. As for subset: CD45RA+ positively selected. The source is a man aged 18 to 35 in good health. Some clones in this sample may be carry-over from other donors' samples.

J is TRBJ2-3 and V is TRBV2, with D unclear. V was shortened by 7 bases and J by 2 bases, with 10 bases between the two germline ends. The CDR3 runs 13 residues. CDR1 is SNHLY and CDR2 is FYNNEI in the germline V gene. CDR3 in DNA: TGTGCCAGCATGGGCGGCCCCACAGATACGCAGTATTTT. Its protein is CASMGGPTDTQYF.

This rearrangement joins TRBV9 to TRBJ2-3; D gene ambiguous. The CDR3 runs 13 residues. Germline V CDR1 and CDR2: SGDLS, YYNGEE. V shed 2 bases and J shed 2 bases, with 6 bases lying between them. CDR3 sequence: CASSVSDTDTQYF. The CDR3 DNA follows: TGTGCCAGCAGCGTCAGCGACACAGATACGCAGTATTTT.

V usage is TRBV7-3 and J usage is TRBJ2-1; TRBD2 agrees at 10 bases. This CDR3 region has 16 residues. J gave up 7 bases and V 2 bases, and 8 bases lay outside the gene matches. Germline V gene sequence: CDR1 SGHTA, CDR2 FQGTGA. CDR3 nucleotide sequence: TGTGCCAGCAGCTTAGATCGGCCTAGCGGGAGAAATGAGCAGTTCTTC. It specifies CASSLDRPSGRNEQFF.

The chain couples TRBV7-9 to TRBJ2-3; no clear D gene. The germline V gene encodes CDR1 SEHNR and CDR2 FQNEAQ (reference sequence). Trimming took off 5 bases at V and 0 bases at J, with 12 bases between the two ends. This CDR3 has 15 amino acids. This chain's CDR3 is CASSPDPSSTDTQYF. In DNA form, the CDR3 reads TGTGCCAGCAGCCCAGACCCGTCCAGCACAGATACGCAGTATTTT.

The V and J genes are TRBV5-4 and TRBJ2-7; TRBD1 aligns across 9 bases. CDR1 is SGHNT and CDR2 is YYREEE in the germline V gene (reference sequence). The CDR3 spans 14 residues. Trimming at V came to 4 bases and at J to 4 bases, leaving 6 bases not matched to a gene. The CDR3 reads CASSPGQGLYEQYF. The DNA for the CDR3 is TGTGCCAGCAGCCCGGGACAGGGATTATACGAGCAGTACTTC.

The gene calls are TRBV16 and TRBJ1-3, with 8 nucleotides matching TRBD1. The J segment lost 0 bases and the V segment lost 4 bases, leaving 8 bases of the junction unmatched. CDR1 is KGHSY, CDR2 FQNENV, per germline. This CDR3 spans 17 amino acids. CDR3 DNA sequence: TGTGCCAGCAGCCTTCGTGGACAGGGATTCTCTGGAAACACCATATATTTT. This encodes CASSLRGQGFSGNTIYF.

The chain couples TRBV28 to TRBJ1-5; no definite D call. This CDR3 has 12 amino acids. Deletions cut 7 bases from V and 4 bases from J, with 8 bases between. Germline V gene sequence: CDR1 MDHEN, CDR2 SYDVKM. As DNA, the CDR3 is TGTGCCAGCAACACACTAAATCAGCCCCAGCATTTT. Amino acids: CASNTLNQPQHF.

As for this clone: The same CDR3 can be traced to other DNA sequences in this sample. The chain links TRBV5-8 to TRBJ2-1; the match to TRBD2 covers 7 bases. There are 15 residues in the CDR3. J gave up 0 bases and V 1 base, and 1 base lay outside the gene matches. CDR1 and CDR2 (germline): SGHTS, YDEGEE. The CDR3 DNA reads TGTGCCAGCAGCTTGCGCGGGGGCTCCTACAATGAGCAGTTCTTC. Translated, it gives CASSLRGGSYNEQFF.

The rearrangement links TRBV7-2 to TRBJ2-5; D ambiguous. From germline, CDR1 is SGHTA and CDR2 FQGNSA. V shed 4 bases and J shed 5 bases, with 17 bases lying between them. There are 15 residues in the CDR3. CDR3 sequence: CASSSTIGMGETQYF. Written as DNA, the CDR3 is TGTGCCAGCAGCTCAACAATAGGGATGGGGGAGACCCAGTACTTC.

The J gene is TRBJ1-4, the V gene TRBV6-1, with D perhaps TRBD1 (6 bases). V dropped 1 base and J dropped 6 bases, with 12 bases sitting between them. Per germline, CDR1 MNHNS and CDR2 SASEGT. This CDR3 is 15 amino acids long. For the CDR3, the DNA is TGTGCCAGCAGTGAAGAAGGCAGGGGACATGAAAAACTGTTTTTT. This sequence encodes CASSEEGRGHEKLFF.

This chain links TRBV2 with TRBJ2-3, with 7 bases lining up with TRBD2. The length of the CDR3 is 15 residues. CDR1 and CDR2 from the germline V gene are SNHLY and FYNNEI. Trimming removed 3 bases from V and 6 bases from J; junction bases left unmatched: 9. CDR3 coding DNA: TGTGCCAGCAGTGATATCAGCGGGGTCGGGGATACGCAGTATTTT. Its protein is CASSDISGVGDTQYF. Based on the CDR3 plus reference TRBV2 and TRBJ2-3, the full variable domain is EPEVTQTPSHQVTQMGQEVILRCVPISNHLYFYWYRQILGQKVEFLVSFYNNEISEKSEIFDDQFSVERPDGSNFTLKIRSTKLEDSAMYFCASSDISGVGDTQYFGPGTRLTVL.

DNA for the CDR3: TGTGCCAGCAGTCGGCCGGACAGGCTTAATGAAAAACTGTTTTTT. This encodes CASSRPDRLNEKLFF. The V and J genes are TRBV28 and TRBJ1-4; 7 bases align to TRBD1. V was clipped by 5 bases and J by 4 bases; unmatched bases: 7. This CDR3 has 15 amino acids. Looked up from germline, CDR1 is MDHEN and CDR2 is SYDVKM.

The chain couples TRBV28 to TRBJ2-5; D is tentatively TRBD1 or TRBD2 (5 bases each). V lost 4 bases to trimming and J lost 1 base, with 13 bases between them. CDR3 length: 15 amino acids. Germline-derived CDR1 and CDR2 are MDHEN and SYDVKM. The CDR3 spells CASSSPGATQETQYF. The CDR3 nucleotides read TGTGCCAGCAGTTCGCCCGGGGCCACCCAAGAGACCCAGTACTTC.

The chain couples TRBV15 to TRBJ1-2; D is perhaps TRBD1 (5 bases). CDR1 and CDR2 (germline): LNHNV, YYDKDF (reference sequence). Trimming removed 0 bases at V and 7 bases at J, with 15 bases between. CDR3 length equals 15 residues. For the CDR3, the DNA is TGTGCCACCAGCAGAGATTCGGCGACAGCCGGTGGCTACACCTTC. Protein sequence: CATSRDSATAGGYTF.

CDR3 bases: TGTGCCAGTAGTAAAGGACAGGGGCGTACTGAAGCTTTCTTT. Translating gives CASSKGQGRTEAFF. V is TRBV19 and J is TRBJ1-1; 9 nucleotides agree with TRBD1. The CDR3 has 14 residues. CDR1 is LNHDA, CDR2 SQIVND, per germline (reference sequence). V trimming: 4 bases; J trimming: 5 bases; junction bases outside the gene matches: 5.

This clone is a singleton in its sample. CDR3 residues: CASSPPGLRNEQFF. CDR3 DNA: TGTGCCAGCAGCCCGCCGGGACTACGAAATGAGCAGTTCTTC. The V and J genes are TRBV14 and TRBJ2-1; 7 bases agree with TRBD2. This CDR3 contains 14 residues. After removal of 4 bases from V and 7 bases from J, the junction contained 7 bases not matched to a gene. The V gene's germline CDR1 is SGHDN and CDR2 FVKESK.

The rearrangement joins TRBV6-1 to TRBJ2-7; D tentatively fits TRBD1 or TRBD2 (7 bases each). CDR3 size: 14 residues. Germline V CDR1 and CDR2: MNHNS, SASEGT. Trimming took off 6 bases at V and 7 bases at J, with 19 bases between the two ends. CDR3 residues: CASSPVRGGREQYF. For the CDR3, the DNA is TGTGCCAGCAGCCCCGTCAGGGGGGGGCGAGAGCAGTACTTC.

This chain links TRBV7-2 with TRBJ2-1, with a weak D call TRBD2 (6 bases). The ends were cut back, 5 bases at V and 5 bases at J, with 16 bases in the middle. In germline, CDR1 is SGHTA, CDR2 FQGNSA. The CDR3 spans 15 residues. CDR3 nucleotide sequence: TGTGCCAGCAGCCGGGACTGGACGATCGACAATGAGCAGTTCTTC. It codes for CASSRDWTIDNEQFF.